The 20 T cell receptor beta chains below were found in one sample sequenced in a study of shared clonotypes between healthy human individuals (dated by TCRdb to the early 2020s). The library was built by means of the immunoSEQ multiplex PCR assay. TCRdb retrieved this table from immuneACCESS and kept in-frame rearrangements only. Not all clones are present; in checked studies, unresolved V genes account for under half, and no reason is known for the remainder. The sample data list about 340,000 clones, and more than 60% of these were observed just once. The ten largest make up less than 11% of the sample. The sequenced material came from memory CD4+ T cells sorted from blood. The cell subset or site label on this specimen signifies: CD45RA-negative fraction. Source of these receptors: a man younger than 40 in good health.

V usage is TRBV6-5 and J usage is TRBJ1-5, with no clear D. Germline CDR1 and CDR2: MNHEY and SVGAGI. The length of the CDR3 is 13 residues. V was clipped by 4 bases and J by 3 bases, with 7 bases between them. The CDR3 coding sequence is TGTGCCAGCAGTTTCAGAGACAATCAGCCCCAGCATTTT. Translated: CASSFRDNQPQHF.

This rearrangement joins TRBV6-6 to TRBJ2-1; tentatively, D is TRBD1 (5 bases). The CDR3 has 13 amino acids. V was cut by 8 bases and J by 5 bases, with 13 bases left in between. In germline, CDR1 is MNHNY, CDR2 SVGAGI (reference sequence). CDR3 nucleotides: TGTGCCAGCGCCCAACAAGGGGACAATGAGCAGTTCTTC. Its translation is CASAQQGDNEQFF.

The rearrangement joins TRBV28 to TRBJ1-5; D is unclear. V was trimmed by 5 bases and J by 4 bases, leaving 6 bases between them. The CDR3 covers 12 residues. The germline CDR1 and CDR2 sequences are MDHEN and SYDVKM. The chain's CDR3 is CASSVGNQPQHF. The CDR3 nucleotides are TGTGCCAGCAGTGTGGGAAATCAGCCCCAGCATTTT.

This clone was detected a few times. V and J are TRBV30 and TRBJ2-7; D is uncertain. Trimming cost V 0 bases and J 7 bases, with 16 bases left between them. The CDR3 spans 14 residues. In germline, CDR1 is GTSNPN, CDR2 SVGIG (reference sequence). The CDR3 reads CAWSVRSRLGEQYF. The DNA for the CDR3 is TGTGCCTGGAGTGTTAGGTCTCGGTTAGGTGAGCAGTACTTC.

The CDR3 DNA reads TGTGCCAGCAGTGTCCCCGGCCTGAACACTGAAGCTTTCTTT. This sequence encodes CASSVPGLNTEAFF. The chain has TRBV2 and TRBJ1-1; D is undetermined. Per the germline V gene, CDR1 is SNHLY and CDR2 is FYNNEI. The CDR3 runs 14 residues. The V and J ends lost 4 bases and 0 bases respectively, with 9 bases between them.

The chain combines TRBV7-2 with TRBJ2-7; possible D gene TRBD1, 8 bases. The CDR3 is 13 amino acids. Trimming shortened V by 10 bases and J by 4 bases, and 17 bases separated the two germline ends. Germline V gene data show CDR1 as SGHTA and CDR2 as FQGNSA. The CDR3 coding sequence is TGTGCCACCGGGAGCGGGACAGGATACGAGCAGTACTTC. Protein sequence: CATGSGTGYEQYF. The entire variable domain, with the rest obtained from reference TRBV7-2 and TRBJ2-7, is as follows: GAGVSQSPSNKVTEKGKDVELRCDPISGHTALYWYRQSLGQGLEFLIYFQGNSAPDKSGLPSDRFSAERTGGSVSTLTIQRTQQEDSAVYLCATGSGTGYEQYFGPGTRLTVT.

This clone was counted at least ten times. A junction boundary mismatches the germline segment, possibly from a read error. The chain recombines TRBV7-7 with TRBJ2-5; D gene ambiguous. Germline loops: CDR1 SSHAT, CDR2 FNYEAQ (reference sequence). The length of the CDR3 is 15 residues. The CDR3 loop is CASSLDGLGGETQYF. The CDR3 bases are TGTGCTAGCAGCTTGGACGGCTTAGGCGGAGAGACCCAGTACTTC.

CDR3 sequence: CASSLGQYYEQYF. Here the CDR3 DNA reads TGTGCCAGCAGCTTGGGACAGTACTACGAGCAGTACTTC. The V call is TRBV7-2, the J call TRBJ2-7; 7 bases are shared with TRBD1. With V trimmed by 3 bases and J by 3 bases, 2 bases remained unmatched. Germline CDR1 SGHTA, CDR2 FQGNSA. The CDR3 has 13 amino acids.

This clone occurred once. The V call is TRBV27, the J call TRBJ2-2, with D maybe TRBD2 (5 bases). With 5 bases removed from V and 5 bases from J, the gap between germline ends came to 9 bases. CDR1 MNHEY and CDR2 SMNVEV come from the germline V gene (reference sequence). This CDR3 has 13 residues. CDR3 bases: TGTGCCAGCAGTGGCCCGGGGACCGGGGAGCTGTTTTTT. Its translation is CASSGPGTGELFF.

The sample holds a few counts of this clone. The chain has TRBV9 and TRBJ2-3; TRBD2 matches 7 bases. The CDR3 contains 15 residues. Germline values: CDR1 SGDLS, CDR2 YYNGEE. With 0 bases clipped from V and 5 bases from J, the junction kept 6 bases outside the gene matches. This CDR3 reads CASSVAGGWGDTQYF. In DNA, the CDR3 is TGTGCCAGCAGCGTAGCGGGAGGCTGGGGAGATACGCAGTATTTT. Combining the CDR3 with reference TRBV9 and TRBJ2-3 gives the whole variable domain DSGVTQTPKHLITATGQRVTLRCSPRSGDLSVYWYQQSLDQGLQFLIQYYNGEERAKGNILERFSAQQFPDLHSELNLSSLELGDSALYFCASSVAGGWGDTQYFGPGTRLTVL.

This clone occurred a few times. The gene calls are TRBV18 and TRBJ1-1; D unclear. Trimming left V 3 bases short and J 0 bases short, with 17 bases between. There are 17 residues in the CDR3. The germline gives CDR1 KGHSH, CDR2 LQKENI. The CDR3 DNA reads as TGTGCCAGCTCACCCCAGCGTACCAGTAACATGAACACTGAAGCTTTCTTT. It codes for CASSPQRTSNMNTEAFF.

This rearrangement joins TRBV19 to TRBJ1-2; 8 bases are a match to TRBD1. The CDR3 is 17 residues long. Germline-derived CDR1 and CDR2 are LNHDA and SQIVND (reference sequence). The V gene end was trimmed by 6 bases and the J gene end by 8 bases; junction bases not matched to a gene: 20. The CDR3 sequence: CASSPGSGGGFLWGYTF. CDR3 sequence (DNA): TGTGCCAGTAGCCCTGGGTCAGGGGGCGGTTTCTTGTGGGGCTACACCTTC.

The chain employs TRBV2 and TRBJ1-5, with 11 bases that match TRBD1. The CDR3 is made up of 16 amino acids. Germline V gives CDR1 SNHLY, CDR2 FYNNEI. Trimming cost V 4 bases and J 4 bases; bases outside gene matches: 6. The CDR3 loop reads CASSATGTGGNQPQHF. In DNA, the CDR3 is TGTGCCAGCAGTGCCACCGGGACAGGGGGTAATCAGCCCCAGCATTTT. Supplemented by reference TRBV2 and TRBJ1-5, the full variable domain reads EPEVTQTPSHQVTQMGQEVILRCVPISNHLYFYWYRQILGQKVEFLVSFYNNEISEKSEIFDDQFSVERPDGSNFTLKIRSTKLEDSAMYFCASSATGTGGNQPQHFGDGTRLSIL.

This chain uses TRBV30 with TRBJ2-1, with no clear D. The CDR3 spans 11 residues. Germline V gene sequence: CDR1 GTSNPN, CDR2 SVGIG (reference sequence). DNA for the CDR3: TGTGGTGGTAGCTCCTACAATGAGCAGTTCTTC. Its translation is CGGSSYNEQFF.

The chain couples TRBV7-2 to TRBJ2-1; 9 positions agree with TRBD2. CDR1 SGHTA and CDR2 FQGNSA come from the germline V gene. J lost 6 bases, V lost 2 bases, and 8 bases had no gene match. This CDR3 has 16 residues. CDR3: CASSLSAGGPGNEQFF. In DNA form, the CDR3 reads TGTGCCAGCAGCTTATCGGCGGGAGGGCCTGGCAATGAGCAGTTCTTC.

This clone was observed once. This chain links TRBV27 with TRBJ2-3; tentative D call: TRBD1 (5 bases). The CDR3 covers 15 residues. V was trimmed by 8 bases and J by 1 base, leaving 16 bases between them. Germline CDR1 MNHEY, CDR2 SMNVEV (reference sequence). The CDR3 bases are TGTGCCAGCTCTGACGTTCAGGGTGGCACAGATACGCAGTATTTT. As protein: CASSDVQGGTDTQYF.

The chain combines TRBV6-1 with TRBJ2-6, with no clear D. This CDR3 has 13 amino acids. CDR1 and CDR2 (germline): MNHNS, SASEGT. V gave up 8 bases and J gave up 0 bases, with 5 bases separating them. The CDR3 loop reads CASRTSGANVLTF. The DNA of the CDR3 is TGTGCCAGCCGGACCTCTGGGGCCAACGTCCTGACTTTC.

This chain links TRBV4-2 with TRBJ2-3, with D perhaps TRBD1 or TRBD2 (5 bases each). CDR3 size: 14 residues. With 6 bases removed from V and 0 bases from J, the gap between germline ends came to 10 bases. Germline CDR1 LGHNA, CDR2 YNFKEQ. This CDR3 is CASRRDASTDTQYF. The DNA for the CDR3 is TGTGCCAGCAGACGGGACGCCAGCACAGATACGCAGTATTTT.

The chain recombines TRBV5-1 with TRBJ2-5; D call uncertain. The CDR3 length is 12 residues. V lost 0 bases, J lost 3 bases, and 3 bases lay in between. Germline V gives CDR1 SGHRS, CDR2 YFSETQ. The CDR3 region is CASSLVEETQYF. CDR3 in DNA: TGCGCCAGCAGCTTGGTGGAAGAGACCCAGTACTTC.

CDR3 amino acids: CASRMTGGGETQYF. The CDR3 DNA reads TGTGCCAGCAGGATGACAGGCGGAGGAGAGACCCAGTACTTC. V and J are TRBV2 and TRBJ2-5; TRBD1 might be the D (6 bases). Trimming took 6 bases from V and 4 from J, leaving 15 bases between them. Germline CDR1 is SNHLY and CDR2 is FYNNEI. The CDR3 consists of 14 residues.